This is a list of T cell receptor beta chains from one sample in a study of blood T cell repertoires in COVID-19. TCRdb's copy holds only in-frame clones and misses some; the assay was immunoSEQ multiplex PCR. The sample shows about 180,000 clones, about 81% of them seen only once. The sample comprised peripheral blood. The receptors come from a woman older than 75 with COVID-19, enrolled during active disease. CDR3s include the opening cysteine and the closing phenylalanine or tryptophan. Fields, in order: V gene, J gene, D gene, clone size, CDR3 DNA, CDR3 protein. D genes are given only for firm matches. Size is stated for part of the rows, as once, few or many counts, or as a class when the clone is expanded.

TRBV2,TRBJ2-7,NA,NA,TGTGCCAGCAGTGAATATAAGGCAGCCCAGGGGTACTTC,CASSEYKAAQGYF
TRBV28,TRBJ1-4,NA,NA,TGTGCCAGCAGTCCGCCCGGCGGGGGGAAGGCAACTAATGAAAAACTGTTTTTT,CASSPPGGGKATNEKLFF
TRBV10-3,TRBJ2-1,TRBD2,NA,TGTGCCACCGGGTCCGTCGTGCTGCGGGAGGGCATTCAGGGGCAGTTCTTC,CATGSVVLREGIQGQFF
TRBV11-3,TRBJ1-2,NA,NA,TGTGCCAGCAGCCCCAGGTCCGGCCCCTTTAACTATGGCTACACCTTC,CASSPRSGPFNYGYTF
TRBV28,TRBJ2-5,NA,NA,TGTGCCAGCAGTCCGTACAGGGTGGAGACCCAGTACTTC,CASSPYRVETQYF
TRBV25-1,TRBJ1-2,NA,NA,TGTGCCAGCAGTGAGATGCGGAGCTATGGCTACACCTTC,CASSEMRSYGYTF
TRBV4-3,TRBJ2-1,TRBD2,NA,TGCGCCAGCAGCCAAGTCAGGTGGACTAGCGGTTACAATGAGCAGTTCTTC,CASSQVRWTSGYNEQFF
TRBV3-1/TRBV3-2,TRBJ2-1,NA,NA,TGTGCCAGCAGCCCTTTGGACTCCAATGAGCAGTTCTTC,CASSPLDSNEQFF
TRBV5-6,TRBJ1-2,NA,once,TGTGCCAGCAGCTTTCTTAGAGCGGTGCGCTCTGGCTACACCTTC,CASSFLRAVRSGYTF
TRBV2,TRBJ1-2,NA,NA,TGTGCCAGCAGTGACGGGTTAACTAGGGGCTACACCTTC,CASSDGLTRGYTF
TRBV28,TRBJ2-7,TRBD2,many,TGTGCCAGCAGCTTCGGAGGGGGACTAGTATCCGAGCAGTACTTC,CASSFGGGLVSEQYF
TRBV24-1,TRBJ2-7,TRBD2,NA,TGTGCCACCAGCGGGGGGGCCCTCGGCGAGCAGTACTTC,CATSGGALGEQYF